The sequence of this T cell receptor (beta chain) was determined in a study of PD-1 blockade in classical Hodgkin lymphoma. About this clone: Its antigen is as yet unknown.

The CDR3 spans 16 residues. Germline values: CDR1 MDHEN, CDR2 SYDVKM. V lost 2 bases to trimming and J lost 0 bases, with 8 bases between them. The study, taken as a whole, reports: Relative to healthy donors, newly diagnosed patients reportedly had lower baseline TCR diversity, which was reported as lower still in relapsed/refractory patients.

No patient escaped relapse after autologous stem cell transplantation, and brentuximab vedotin exposure varied. The repertoire was sequenced with immunoSEQ multiplex PCR; TCRdb's copy has only in-frame clones and lacks some. The data show about 23,000 clones, around 69% seen once. The TCR comes from a human donor with classical Hodgkin lymphoma. V gene TRBV28 combines with J gene TRBJ1-6; tentative D call: TRBD1 (5 bases). Sequenced here: peripheral blood mononuclear cells (PBMCs), sampled at baseline. In DNA, the CDR3 is TGTGCCAGCAGTTTACGGGGGGGCTCCTATAATTCACCCCTCCACTTT. Translating gives CASSLRGGSYNSPLHF. Combining the CDR3 with reference TRBV28 and TRBJ1-6 gives the whole variable domain DVKVTQSSRYLVKRTGEKVFLECVQDMDHENMFWYRQDPGLGLRLIYFSYDVKMKEKGDIPEGYSVSREKKERFSLILESASTNQTSMYLCASSLRGGSYNSPLHFGNGTRLTVT.